This T cell receptor beta chain was observed in a study of shared clonotypes between healthy human individuals. Study-wide background: The plates for each donor numbered three CD4 naive, three CD4 memory, two CD8 naive and one CD8 memory.

Germline values: CDR1 SNHLY, CDR2 FYNNEI. The CDR3 contains 16 residues. The V gene lost 6 bases and the J gene lost 1 base, with 18 bases spanning the gap. General observations from the study: Relative to memory subsets, naive subsets generally showed larger estimated richness. Clonotype sharing across donors was expected to vary with sequencing depth.

Method: immunoSEQ multiplex PCR; TCRdb's copy keeps in-frame clones and lacks some. The table has 2 million to 2.5 million clones, under 97% seen once. Remarks on this clone: Its specificity is unknown.

The CD4+ fraction was divided into a CD45RA+ naive subset and a CD45RA-negative memory subset. The sample consisted of naive CD4+ T cells sorted from blood. Indicated subset: CD45RA+ positively selected. The chain uses TRBV2 and TRBJ1-1, with D possibly being TRBD1 (6 bases). The clonotype comes from a man between 18 and 29 years old in good health. CDR3 protein: CASSVRGARTNTEAFF. CDR3 DNA: TGTGCCAGCAGCGTACGGGGGGCTAGGACGAACACTGAAGCTTTCTTT. Drawing the rest from reference TRBV2 and TRBJ1-1, the complete variable domain is EPEVTQTPSHQVTQMGQEVILRCVPISNHLYFYWYRQILGQKVEFLVSFYNNEISEKSEIFDDQFSVERPDGSNFTLKIRSTKLEDSAMYFCASSVRGARTNTEAFFGQGTRLTVV.